The 16 T cell receptor beta chains reported below all come from one sample, sequenced in a study of Ad26.COV2.S vaccination and SARS-CoV-2 variants. TCRdb keeps only in-frame clones here, not all; method: immunoSEQ multiplex PCR. Of about 480,000 clones listed, around 88% are singletons. Specified treatment: some 20 received Ad26.COV2.S at low or high dose, single or two shots; 5 received placebo; per-sample allocation not given. On day 63 after the first injection, vaccine and placebo recipients gave samples. Sequencing was performed on peripheral blood, taken in a trial of Ad26.COV2.S vaccine versus placebo. These TCRs come from a person between 18 and 59 years old who received the Ad26.COV2.S COVID-19 vaccine or a placebo.

The chain combines TRBV19 with TRBJ2-2; D might be TRBD1 (5 bases). The CDR3 is 15 residues long. Germline V gives CDR1 LNHDA, CDR2 SQIVND (reference sequence). The V and J ends lost 2 bases and 6 bases respectively, with 13 bases between them. The CDR3 DNA reads TGTGCCAGTAGTATAAGGGGTATTGGTGCCGGGGAGCTGTTTTTT. This translates into CASSIRGIGAGELFF.

The chain links TRBV28 to TRBJ1-5; D might be TRBD1 (6 bases). CDR1 is MDHEN and CDR2 is SYDVKM in the germline V gene. Trimming took 5 bases from V and 0 from J, leaving 14 bases between them. The CDR3 loop spans 16 amino acids. The CDR3: CASSTGPTYSNQPQHF. The CDR3 DNA reads TGTGCCAGCAGTACAGGGCCCACGTATAGCAATCAGCCCCAGCATTTT.

J is TRBJ1-2 and V is TRBV27; D is undetermined. Germline values: CDR1 MNHEY, CDR2 SMNVEV (reference sequence). Trimming pared 1 base from V and 8 bases from J, leaving 14 bases between. The CDR3 covers 14 residues. CDR3 sequence: CASSLLPITGGYTF. CDR3 nucleotides: TGTGCCAGCAGTTTATTGCCCATAACGGGCGGCTACACCTTC.

The chain joins TRBV18 to TRBJ2-1; 7 bases fit TRBD1. Germline V gives CDR1 KGHSH, CDR2 LQKENI. The CDR3 sequence is 15 residues long. Germline trimming cut 3 bases from V and 7 bases from J; bases unmatched to any gene: 9. The CDR3 sequence: CASSPIQGMKNEQFF. The CDR3 nucleotides are TGTGCCAGCTCACCGATACAGGGGATGAAGAATGAGCAGTTCTTC.

This clone has a single count. The genes are TRBV15 and TRBJ1-5, with D hard to call. The CDR3 sequence is 13 residues long. Germline V gene sequence: CDR1 LNHNV, CDR2 YYDKDF (reference sequence). The V end was cut by 0 bases, the J end by 4 bases, with 4 bases between. The CDR3 nucleotides are TGTGCCACCAGCAGAGACAGGAATCAGCCCCAGCATTTT. Translation: CATSRDRNQPQHF.

The DNA of the CDR3 is TGTGCCAGCAGCCAAGACTTCTCTGCTGCGGGCTACACCTTC. Translation: CASSQDFSAAGYTF. The genes are TRBV3-1 (or the pseudogene TRBV3-2) and TRBJ1-2; D not resolved. The V end lost 0 bases, the J end lost 8 bases, and 13 bases lay between the germline ends. This CDR3 is 14 amino acids long. Germline values: CDR1 LGHDT, CDR2 YNNKEL (reference sequence).

The chain links TRBV14 to TRBJ2-7; D is uncertain. Germline values: CDR1 SGHDN, CDR2 FVKESK. V lost 4 bases and J 3 bases, leaving 7 bases between the germline ends. CDR3 length: 12 amino acids. The CDR3 nucleotides are TGTGCCAGCAGCCCGCGCCTCTACGAGCAGTACTTC. This translates into CASSPRLYEQYF. Combining the CDR3 with reference TRBV14 and TRBJ2-7 gives the whole variable domain EAGVTQFPSHSVIEKGQTVTLRCDPISGHDNLYWYRRVMGKEIKFLLHFVKESKQDESGMPNNRFLAERTGGTYSTLKVQPAELEDSGVYFCASSPRLYEQYFGPGTRLTVT.

DNA of the CDR3: TGTGCCAGTAGTACCGGGACCCTTGAGAGGACCTACGAGCAGTACTTC. It translates to CASSTGTLERTYEQYF. The chain couples TRBV19 to TRBJ2-7; possibly TRBD1 or TRBD2 for D (5 bases each). Trimming shortened V by 4 bases and J by 2 bases, and 18 bases separated the two germline ends. Germline V gene sequence: CDR1 LNHDA, CDR2 SQIVND (reference sequence). This CDR3 comprises 16 residues.

As concerns this clone: A junction end diverges from the germline sequence, so it may reflect a read error. The chain has TRBV30 and TRBJ2-1; D remains unclear. CDR3 size: 11 residues. CDR1 and CDR2 from the germline V gene are GTSNPN and SVGIG (reference sequence). The DNA of the CDR3 is TGTGCCTGGAGTGACTTGCCCACTATCCTCTTC. Translated: CAWSDLPTILF. Full variable domain (remainder filled in from reference TRBV30 and TRBJ2-1): SQTIHQWPATLVQPVGSPLSLECTVEGTSNPNLYWYRQAAGRGLQLLFYSVGIGQISSEVPQNLSASRPQDRQFILSSKKLLLSDSGFYLCAWSDLPTILFGPGTRLTVL.

The J gene is TRBJ1-1, the V gene TRBV10-3, with D unclear. Trimming removed 7 bases from V and 0 bases from J, with 9 bases in between. Germline loops: CDR1 ENHRY, CDR2 SYGVKD. The CDR3 spans 13 residues. The CDR3 DNA is TGTGCCATCATGTCCGGGGTGAACACTGAAGCTTTCTTT. This encodes CAIMSGVNTEAFF.

In this sample, this clone turned up once. The CDR3 coding sequence is TGTGCCAGCAAGGACAGGGGCTCCTCAAACGAGCAGTACTTC. Its translation is CASKDRGSSNEQYF. The chain has TRBV2 and TRBJ2-7; 9 nucleotides align to TRBD1. J lost 5 bases, V lost 7 bases, and 9 bases had no gene match. The CDR3 totals 14 residues. Germline V gene sequence: CDR1 SNHLY, CDR2 FYNNEI.

The chain links TRBV27 to TRBJ2-1, with D possibly matching TRBD2 (6 bases). Germline loops: CDR1 MNHEY, CDR2 SMNVEV (reference sequence). Trimming cost V 8 bases and J 0 bases, with 14 bases left between them. The CDR3 has 15 amino acids. The CDR3 reads CASLPLGSSYNEQFF. For the CDR3, the DNA is TGTGCCAGCCTCCCCCTCGGGAGCTCCTACAATGAGCAGTTCTTC.

V is TRBV29-1 and J is TRBJ2-1; 10 bases match TRBD2. The V gene's germline CDR1 is SQVTM and CDR2 ANQGSEA. This CDR3 has 16 residues. Unmatched junction bases numbered 10, after V lost 5 bases and J lost 3 bases. The CDR3 nucleotides read TGCAGCGTTACGTTCAGCGGGAGGGCCTTCTACAATGAGCAGTTCTTC. This gives the protein CSVTFSGRAFYNEQFF.

This clone is a singleton in its sample. This chain links TRBV5-4 with TRBJ1-2, with 7 bases that match TRBD1. Germline CDR1 and CDR2: SGHNT and YYREEE (reference sequence). The CDR3 is made up of 13 amino acids. Trimming removed 2 bases from V and 6 bases from J; junction bases left unmatched: 4. Here the CDR3 DNA reads TGTGCCAGCAGCTTCAGGGGGGCCCATGGCTACACCTTC. Translation: CASSFRGAHGYTF.

The chain links TRBV29-1 to TRBJ2-1, with D unclear. V was trimmed by 4 bases and J by 10 bases, leaving 20 bases between them. CDR1 is SQVTM, CDR2 ANQGSEA, per germline. The length of the CDR3 is 14 residues. The CDR3 nucleotides read TGCAGCGTTGGGAGCAACACCCCATCCTGGGAGCAGTTCTTC. Protein product: CSVGSNTPSWEQFF.

The chain carries TRBV29-1 and TRBJ2-7, with 8 positions matching TRBD1. The junction had 4 bases not matched to a gene; V was cut back by 7 bases and J by 5 bases. The germline CDR1 and CDR2 sequences are SQVTM and ANQGSEA. CDR3 length equals 11 residues. CDR3 in DNA: TGCAGCGGGTACAGGGGGGACGAGCAGTACTTC. It encodes CSGYRGDEQYF.